This passage covers 5 T cell receptor beta chains from one sample sequenced in a study of blood T cell repertoires in COVID-19. The method was immunoSEQ multiplex PCR; TCRdb's version includes in-frame clones alone and lacks a portion of them. The sample lists 200,000 to 250,000 clones; 75% to 90% were seen once. Sequencing was done on a sample of PBMCs or T cells enriched from blood (not recorded which). Receptors were obtained from a woman aged 40 to 55 with acute COVID-19.

V and J are TRBV7-9 and TRBJ1-1; D unresolved. Between the trimmed V and J ends, which lost 1 base and 3 bases, there was a span of 6 bases. The CDR3 spans 13 residues. The germline gives CDR1 SEHNR, CDR2 FQNEAQ (reference sequence). CDR3 sequence: CASSLVSDTEAFF. CDR3 nucleotide sequence: TGTGCCAGCAGCTTAGTGTCAGACACTGAAGCTTTCTTT.

This sequence joins TRBV5-4 and TRBJ1-1; 8 positions agree with TRBD1. The ends lost 1 base at V and 0 bases at J; junction bases unmatched: 5. Germline CDR1 SGHNT, CDR2 YYREEE (reference sequence). The CDR3 runs 16 residues. The CDR3 DNA sequence: TGTGCCAGCAGCTTGCCCGGGACAGGATTGAACACTGAAGCTTTCTTT. Protein sequence: CASSLPGTGLNTEAFF. Full variable domain (missing parts from reference TRBV5-4 and TRBJ1-1): ETGVTQSPTHLIKTRGQQVTLRCSSQSGHNTVSWYQQALGQGPQFIFQYYREEENGRGNFPPRFSGLQFPNYSSELNVNALELDDSALYLCASSLPGTGLNTEAFFGQGTRLTVV.

This chain links TRBV7-8 with TRBJ1-1; TRBD1 aligns across 8 bases. With V trimmed by 5 bases and J by 3 bases, 8 bases remained unmatched. The CDR3 length is 15 residues. Germline CDR1 reads SGHVS; CDR2 reads FQNEAQ. Here the CDR3 reads CASSHPQGADTEAFF. For the CDR3, the DNA is TGTGCCAGCAGCCACCCCCAGGGGGCGGACACTGAAGCTTTCTTT.

The chain couples TRBV24-1 to TRBJ1-1; D not resolved. Trimming removed 1 base from V and 14 bases from J, with 13 bases in between. This CDR3 has 12 amino acids. Germline V CDR1 and CDR2: KGHDR, SFDVKD. Here the CDR3 reads CATSDFRRQRFF. For the CDR3, the DNA is TGTGCCACCAGTGATTTCCGACGGCAGCGGTTCTTT.

The J gene is TRBJ2-6, the V gene TRBV19; D is undetermined. Germline V gene sequence: CDR1 LNHDA, CDR2 SQIVND (reference sequence). The CDR3 has 17 residues. V dropped 3 bases and J dropped 0 bases, with 12 bases sitting between them. The CDR3 DNA is TGTGCCAGTAGTATTTTCAATACAAACTCTGGGGCCAACGTCCTGACTTTC. Amino acids: CASSIFNTNSGANVLTF.